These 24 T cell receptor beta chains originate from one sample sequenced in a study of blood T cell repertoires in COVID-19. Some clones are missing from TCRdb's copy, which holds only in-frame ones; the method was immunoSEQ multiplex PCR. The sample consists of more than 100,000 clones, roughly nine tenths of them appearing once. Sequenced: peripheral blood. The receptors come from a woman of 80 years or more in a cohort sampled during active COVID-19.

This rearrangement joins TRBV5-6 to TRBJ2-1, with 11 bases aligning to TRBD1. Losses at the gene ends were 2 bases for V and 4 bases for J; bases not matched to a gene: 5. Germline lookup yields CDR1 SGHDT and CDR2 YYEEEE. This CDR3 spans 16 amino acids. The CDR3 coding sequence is TGTGCCAGCAGCTTACCCGGGACAGGGGGTTACAATGAGCAGTTCTTC. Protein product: CASSLPGTGGYNEQFF.

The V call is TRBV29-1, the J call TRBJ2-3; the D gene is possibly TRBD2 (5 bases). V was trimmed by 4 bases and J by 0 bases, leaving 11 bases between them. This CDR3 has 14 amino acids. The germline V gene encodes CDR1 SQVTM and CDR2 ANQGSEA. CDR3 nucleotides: TGCAGCGTTGTATCCGGGATTAGCACAGATACGCAGTATTTT. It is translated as CSVVSGISTDTQYF.

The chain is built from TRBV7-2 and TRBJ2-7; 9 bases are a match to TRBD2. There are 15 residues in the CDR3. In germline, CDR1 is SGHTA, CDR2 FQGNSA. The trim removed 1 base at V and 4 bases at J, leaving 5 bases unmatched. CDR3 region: CASSLDSSGEYEQYF. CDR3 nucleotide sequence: TGTGCCAGCAGCTTAGATTCTAGCGGGGAGTACGAGCAGTACTTC.

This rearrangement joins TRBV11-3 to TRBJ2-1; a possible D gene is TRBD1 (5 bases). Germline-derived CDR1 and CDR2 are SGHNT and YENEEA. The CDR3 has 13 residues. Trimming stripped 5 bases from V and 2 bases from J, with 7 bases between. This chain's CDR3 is CASSPGPYNEQFF. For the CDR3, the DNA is TGTGCCAGCAGCCCAGGGCCCTACAATGAGCAGTTCTTC.

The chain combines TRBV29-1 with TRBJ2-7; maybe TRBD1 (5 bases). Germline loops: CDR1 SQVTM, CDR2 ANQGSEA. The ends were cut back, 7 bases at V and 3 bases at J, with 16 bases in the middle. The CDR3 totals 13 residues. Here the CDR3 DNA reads TGCAGCGGATCGACAGCGACCAACTACGAGCAGTACTTC. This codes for CSGSTATNYEQYF.

CDR3 sequence reads: CASSLSGGQGIYYEQYF. CDR3 DNA: TGTGCCAGCAGTTTATCCGGTGGGCAGGGGATATACTACGAGCAGTACTTC. The rearrangement links TRBV27 to TRBJ2-7; a possible D gene is TRBD1 (6 bases). This CDR3 has 17 amino acids. Per germline, CDR1 MNHEY and CDR2 SMNVEV (reference sequence). Trimming removed 0 bases from V and 3 bases from J, with 18 bases in between.

This chain's CDR3 is CASSNRQGWQETQYF. The CDR3 nucleotides are TGTGCCAGCAGTAACCGACAGGGATGGCAAGAGACCCAGTACTTC. V is TRBV28 and J is TRBJ2-5, with TRBD1 matching over 7 bases. Germline V CDR1 and CDR2: MDHEN, SYDVKM. The CDR3 runs to 15 residues. V lost 5 bases to trimming and J lost 2 bases; unmatched junction nucleotides: 8.

CDR3 coding DNA: TGCGCCAGCAGCCCCCTAGCGGGAGGAACCGGGGAGCTGTTTTTT. This translates into CASSPLAGGTGELFF. The rearrangement uses TRBV5-1 and TRBJ2-2; 11 bases agree with TRBD2. The J segment lost 5 bases and the V segment lost 4 bases, leaving 4 bases of the junction unmatched. Germline lookup yields CDR1 SGHRS and CDR2 YFSETQ. The CDR3 totals 15 residues.

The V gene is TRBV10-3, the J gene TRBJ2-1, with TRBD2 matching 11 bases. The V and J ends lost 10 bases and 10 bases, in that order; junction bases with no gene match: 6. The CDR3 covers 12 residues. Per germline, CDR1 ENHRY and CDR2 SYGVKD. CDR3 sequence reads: CATRASGREQFF. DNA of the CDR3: TGTGCCACTCGTGCTAGCGGGAGGGAGCAGTTCTTC.

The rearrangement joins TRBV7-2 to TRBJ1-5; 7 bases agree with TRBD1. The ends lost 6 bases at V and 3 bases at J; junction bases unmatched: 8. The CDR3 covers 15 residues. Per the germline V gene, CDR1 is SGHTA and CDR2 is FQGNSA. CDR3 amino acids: CASSFPGTANQPQHF. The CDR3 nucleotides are TGTGCCAGCAGTTTCCCAGGGACAGCCAATCAGCCCCAGCATTTT.

CDR3 in DNA: TGTGCCAGCAGCCAAGGGGTAGCAGAGACCCAGTACTTC. Residues: CASSQGVAETQYF. The chain links TRBV3-1 (or the pseudogene TRBV3-2) to TRBJ2-5; no clear D. Trimming stripped 1 base from V and 4 bases from J, with 7 bases between. Germline CDR1 is LGHDT and CDR2 is YNNKEL (reference sequence). There are 13 residues in the CDR3.

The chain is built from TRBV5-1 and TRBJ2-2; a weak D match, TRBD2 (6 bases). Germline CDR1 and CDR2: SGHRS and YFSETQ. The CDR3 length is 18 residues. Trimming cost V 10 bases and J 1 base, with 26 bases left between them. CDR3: CAGSKTGDLTRNTGELFF. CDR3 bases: TGCGCCGGAAGTAAGACCGGGGACCTGACTAGGAACACCGGGGAGCTGTTTTTT.

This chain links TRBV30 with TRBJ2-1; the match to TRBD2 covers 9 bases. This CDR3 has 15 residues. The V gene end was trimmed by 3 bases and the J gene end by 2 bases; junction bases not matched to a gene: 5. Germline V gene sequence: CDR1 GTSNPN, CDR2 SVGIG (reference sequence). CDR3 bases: TGTGCCTGGAGCACGGGACTAGCCGCCTACAATGAGCAGTTCTTC. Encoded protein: CAWSTGLAAYNEQFF. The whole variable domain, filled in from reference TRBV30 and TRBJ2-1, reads SQTIHQWPATLVQPVGSPLSLECTVEGTSNPNLYWYRQAAGRGLQLLFYSVGIGQISSEVPQNLSASRPQDRQFILSSKKLLLSDSGFYLCAWSTGLAAYNEQFFGPGTRLTVL.

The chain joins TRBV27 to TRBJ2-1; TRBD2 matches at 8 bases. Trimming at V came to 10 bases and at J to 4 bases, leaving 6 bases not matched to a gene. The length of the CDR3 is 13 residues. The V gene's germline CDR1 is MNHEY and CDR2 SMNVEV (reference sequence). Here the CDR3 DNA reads TGTGCCACCCGCGTAGCGGGGTACAATGAGCAGTTCTTC. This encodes CATRVAGYNEQFF.

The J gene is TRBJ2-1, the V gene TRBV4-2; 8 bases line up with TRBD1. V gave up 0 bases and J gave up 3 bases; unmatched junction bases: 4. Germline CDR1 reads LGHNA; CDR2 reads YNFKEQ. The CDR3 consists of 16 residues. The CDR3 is CASSQEGTGVYNEQFF. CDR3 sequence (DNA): TGTGCCAGCAGCCAAGAGGGGACAGGCGTCTACAATGAGCAGTTCTTC.

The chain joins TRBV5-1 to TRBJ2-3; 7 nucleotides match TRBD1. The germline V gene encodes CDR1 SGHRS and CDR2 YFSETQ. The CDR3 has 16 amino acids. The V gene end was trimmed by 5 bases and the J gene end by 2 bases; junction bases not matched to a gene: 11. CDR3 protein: CASRSGTASSTDTQYF. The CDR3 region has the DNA TGCGCCAGCAGAAGTGGGACAGCTTCATCCACAGATACGCAGTATTTT. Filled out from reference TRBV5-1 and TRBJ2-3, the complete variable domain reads KAGVTQTPRYLIKTRGQQVTLSCSPISGHRSVSWYQQTPGQGLQFLFEYFSETQRNKGNFPGRFSGRQFSNSRSEMNVSTLELGDSALYLCASRSGTASSTDTQYFGPGTRLTVL.

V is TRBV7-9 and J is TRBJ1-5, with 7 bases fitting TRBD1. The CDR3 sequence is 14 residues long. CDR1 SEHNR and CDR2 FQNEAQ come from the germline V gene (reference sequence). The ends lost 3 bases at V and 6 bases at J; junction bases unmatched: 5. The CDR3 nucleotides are TGTGCCAGCAGCTTCGACAGGGATGCTCAGCCCCAGCATTTT. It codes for CASSFDRDAQPQHF.

The CDR3 bases are TGTGCCAGCAAAGGAGGGGATTGGAACACTGAAGCTTTCTTT. This gives the protein CASKGGDWNTEAFF. V is TRBV2 and J is TRBJ1-1; TRBD1 might be the D (5 bases). The length of the CDR3 is 14 residues. Germline lookup yields CDR1 SNHLY and CDR2 FYNNEI. Trimming removed 7 bases at V and 1 base at J, with 13 bases between.

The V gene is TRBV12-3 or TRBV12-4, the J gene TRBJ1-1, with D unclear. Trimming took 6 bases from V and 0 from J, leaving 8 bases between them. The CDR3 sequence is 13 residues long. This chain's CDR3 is CASSSVLNTEAFF. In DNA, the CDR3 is TGTGCCAGCAGCTCGGTCCTGAACACTGAAGCTTTCTTT.

DNA for the CDR3: TGTGCCAGCAGCGAATCGGGGGGTAGCAATCAGCCCCAGCATTTT. Its translation is CASSESGGSNQPQHF. The chain couples TRBV7-9 to TRBJ1-5, with a weak D call TRBD1 (5 bases). Germline CDR1 and CDR2: SEHNR and FQNEAQ (reference sequence). V was shortened by 5 bases and J by 0 bases, with 11 bases between the two germline ends. CDR3 length: 15 amino acids.

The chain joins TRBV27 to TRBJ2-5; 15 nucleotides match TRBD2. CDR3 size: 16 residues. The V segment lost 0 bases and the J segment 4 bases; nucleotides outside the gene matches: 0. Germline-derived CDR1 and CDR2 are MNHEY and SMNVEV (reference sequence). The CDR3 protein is CASSLSGLAGGETQYF. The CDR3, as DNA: TGTGCCAGCAGTTTATCGGGACTAGCGGGGGGAGAGACCCAGTACTTC.

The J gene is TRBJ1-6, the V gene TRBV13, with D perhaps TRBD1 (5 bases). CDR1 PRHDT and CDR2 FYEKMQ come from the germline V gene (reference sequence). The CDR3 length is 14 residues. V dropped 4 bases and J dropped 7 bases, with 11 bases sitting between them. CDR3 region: CASSYGHSNSPLHF. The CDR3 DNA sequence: TGTGCCAGCAGCTATGGACATTCAAATTCACCCCTCCACTTT.

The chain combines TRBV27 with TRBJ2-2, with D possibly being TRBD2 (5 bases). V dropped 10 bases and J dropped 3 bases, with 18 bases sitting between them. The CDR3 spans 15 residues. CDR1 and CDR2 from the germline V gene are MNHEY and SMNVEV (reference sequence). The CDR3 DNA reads TGTGCCATCGGCGGATGGGCGGGCGACACCGGGGAGCTGTTTTTT. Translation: CAIGGWAGDTGELFF.

The CDR3: CASSARVGASYNEQFF. CDR3 bases: TGCGCCAGCAGCGCGCGGGTTGGTGCTTCCTACAATGAGCAGTTCTTC. The chain recombines TRBV5-1 with TRBJ2-1; D might be TRBD2 (5 bases). This CDR3 is 16 amino acids long. Germline lookup yields CDR1 SGHRS and CDR2 YFSETQ. The V end lost 4 bases, the J end lost 1 base, and 15 bases lay between the germline ends. The full variable domain, with the rest looked up from reference TRBV5-1 and TRBJ2-1, is KAGVTQTPRYLIKTRGQQVTLSCSPISGHRSVSWYQQTPGQGLQFLFEYFSETQRNKGNFPGRFSGRQFSNSRSEMNVSTLELGDSALYLCASSARVGASYNEQFFGPGTRLTVL.